The present entry profiles one T cell receptor (beta chain) with its context. The antigen is unknown. The naive gate required viable CD3+CD4+ or CD3+CD8+ cells with CCR7+CD45RA+CD45RO-CD95-CD27+CD28+ phenotype. Repertoires were generated with immunoSEQ multiplex PCR, while TCRdb's copy carries only in-frame clones and drops some. The sample lists tens of thousands of clones, approximately 98% occurring once. The sample is drawn from a study of T cells after posttransplantation cyclophosphamide. Broader study findings: Donor-recipient repertoire similarity was low at 1-2 months, rising over year one. TRB clonality was highly associated with recipient CMV seropositivity and reactivation.

Germline-derived CDR1 and CDR2 are SGDLS and YYNGEE. CDR3 length: 12 amino acids. The V and J ends lost 5 bases and 7 bases respectively, with 9 bases between them. The clonotype originates from a man aged 50 to 60 in good health, CMV-negative, and a related stem cell transplant donor. The genes are TRBV9 and TRBJ2-2; D remains unclear. Sequences were obtained from naive CD4+ T cells sorted from PBMCs. As DNA, the CDR3 is TGTGCCAGCAGTCGGGTCATCGGGGAGCTGTTTTTT. This gives the protein CASSRVIGELFF.